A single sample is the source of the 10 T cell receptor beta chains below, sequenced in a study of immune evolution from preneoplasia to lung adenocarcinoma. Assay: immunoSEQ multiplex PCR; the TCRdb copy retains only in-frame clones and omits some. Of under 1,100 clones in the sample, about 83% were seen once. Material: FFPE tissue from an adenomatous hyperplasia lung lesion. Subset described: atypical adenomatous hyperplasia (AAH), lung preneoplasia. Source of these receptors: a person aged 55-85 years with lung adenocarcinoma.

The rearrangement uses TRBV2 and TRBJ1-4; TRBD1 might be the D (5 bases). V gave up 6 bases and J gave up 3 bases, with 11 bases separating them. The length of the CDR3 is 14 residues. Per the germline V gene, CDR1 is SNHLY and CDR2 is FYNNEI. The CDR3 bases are TGTGCCAGCAGCGCCCCCAGGGCTAATGAAAAACTGTTTTTT. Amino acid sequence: CASSAPRANEKLFF.

Here the CDR3 reads CASSTGIPNTEAFF. The CDR3 nucleotides read TGTGCCAGCAGTACAGGGATACCGAACACTGAAGCTTTCTTT. The V gene is TRBV6-4, the J gene TRBJ1-1, with D perhaps matching TRBD1 (6 bases). The germline V gene encodes CDR1 MRHNA and CDR2 SNTAGT. The CDR3 is made up of 14 amino acids. Between the trimmed V and J ends, which lost 5 bases and 1 base, there was a span of 11 bases.

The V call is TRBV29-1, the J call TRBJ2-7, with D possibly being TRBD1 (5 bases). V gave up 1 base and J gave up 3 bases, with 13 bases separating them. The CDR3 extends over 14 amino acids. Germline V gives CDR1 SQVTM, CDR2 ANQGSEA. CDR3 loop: CSVEVPDSVYEQYF. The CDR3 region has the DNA TGCAGCGTTGAAGTCCCAGACAGCGTCTACGAGCAGTACTTC.

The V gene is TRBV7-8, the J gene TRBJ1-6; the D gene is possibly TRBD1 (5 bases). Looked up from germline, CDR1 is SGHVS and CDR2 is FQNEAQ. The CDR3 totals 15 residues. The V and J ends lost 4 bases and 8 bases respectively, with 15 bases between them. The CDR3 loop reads CASSSTRGLYSPLHF. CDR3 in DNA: TGTGCCAGCAGCTCCACAAGGGGTCTCTATTCACCCCTCCACTTT.

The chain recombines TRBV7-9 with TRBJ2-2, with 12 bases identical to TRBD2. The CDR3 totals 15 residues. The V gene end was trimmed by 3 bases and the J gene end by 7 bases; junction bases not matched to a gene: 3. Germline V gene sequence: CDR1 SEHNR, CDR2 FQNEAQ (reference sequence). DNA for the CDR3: TGTGCCAGCAGCTTGACTAGCGGGGGCTACGGGGAGCTGTTTTTT. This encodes CASSLTSGGYGELFF.

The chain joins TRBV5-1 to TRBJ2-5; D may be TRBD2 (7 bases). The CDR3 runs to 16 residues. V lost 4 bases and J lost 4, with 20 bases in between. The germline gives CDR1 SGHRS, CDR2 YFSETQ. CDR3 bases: TGCGCCAGCAGCCCGGGGTGGGGGGGCCTAGCAGAGACCCAGTACTTC. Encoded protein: CASSPGWGGLAETQYF.

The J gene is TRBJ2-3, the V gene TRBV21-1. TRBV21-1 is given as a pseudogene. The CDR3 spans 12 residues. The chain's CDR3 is CASSKVPDTQYF. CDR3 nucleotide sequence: TGTGCCAGCAGCAAAGTCCCAGATACGCAGTATTTT.

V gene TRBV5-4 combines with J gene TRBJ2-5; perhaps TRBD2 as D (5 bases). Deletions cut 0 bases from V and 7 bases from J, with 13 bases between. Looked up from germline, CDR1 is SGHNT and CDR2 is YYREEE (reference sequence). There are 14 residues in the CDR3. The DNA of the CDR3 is TGTGCCAGCAGCTTGGAAGGCGGGTTGGGGACCCAGTACTTC. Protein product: CASSLEGGLGTQYF.

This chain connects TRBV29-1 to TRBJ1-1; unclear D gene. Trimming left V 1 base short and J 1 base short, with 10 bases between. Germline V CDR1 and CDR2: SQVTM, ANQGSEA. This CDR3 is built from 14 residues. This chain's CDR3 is CSVEGDTRNTEAFF. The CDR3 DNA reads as TGCAGCGTTGAAGGCGACACCCGGAACACTGAAGCTTTCTTT.

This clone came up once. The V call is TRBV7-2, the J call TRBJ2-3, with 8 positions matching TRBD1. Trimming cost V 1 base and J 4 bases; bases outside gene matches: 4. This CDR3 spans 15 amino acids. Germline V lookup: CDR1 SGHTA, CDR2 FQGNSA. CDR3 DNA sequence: TGTGCCAGCAGCTTAGGGGACAGGTGGGCAGATACGCAGTATTTT. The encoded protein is CASSLGDRWADTQYF.